This entry is about one TCR beta chain. Its antigen specificity is not known. No per-base quality is available; no much larger clone lies one base away. The data derive from a study of shared clonotypes between healthy human individuals (dated by TCRdb to about 2020). Regarding the study in general: Three men and two women, aged 18 to 49 years, made up the cohort. For each donor, CD4 naive and CD4 memory were each given three plates, CD8 naive was given two plates, and CD8 memory was given one plate. To estimate repertoire size and how much clonotype sharing occurs between individuals, the study deeply sequenced the blood TCR repertoires of roughly 5 healthy adults. Different laboratories and diverse techniques were used to prepare libraries and sequence TCR repertoires, to increase sequencing depth and limit assay-specific biases. Each donor's leukapheresis produced roughly between roughly 0.85 and 10 billion PBMCs. General conclusions and limits of the study: Pairwise subsampling indicated that sequencing depth was expected to affect the degree of clonotype sharing among donors. Because the study included only a small number of donors, the genetic and exposure-history diversity represented was limited. Naive subsets generally had larger estimated clonotype richness than memory subsets. Even with the large sequencing depth, rarefaction of the sorted-subset datasets indicated that sequencing was incomplete. Higher generation probabilities were observed for clonotypes shared by all four sorted-subset donors than for non-shared clonotypes. Across a few donors, around 5% of naive CD4, over 3% of naive CD8, under 2.5% of memory CD4, and about 0.44% of memory CD8 clonotypes were shared. Only blood was sampled, and tissue TCR repertoires likely differ from those in blood.

There are 12 amino acids in the CDR3, from cysteine to phenylalanine inclusive. Here the CDR3 DNA is all that survives: 36 bases in frame from base 1. The CDR1 and CDR2 encoded by the germline V gene (reference sequence) are LNHDA and SQIVND. V was cut back by 4 bases and J by 2 bases, leaving a gap of 5 bases between them. Donors were healthy HIV-negative adults with no recently reported acute infections or vaccinations. Every donor was a Caucasian adult residing in Nashville, Tennessee, USA. CD4+ T cells were enriched by magnetic negative selection, after which naive cells were positively selected on CD45RA and the negative fraction was taken as the memory subset. Blood was obtained by leukapheresis, after which PBMCs were separated by Ficoll-Histopaque density gradient centrifugation and cryopreserved in liquid nitrogen vapor phase. Analytical flow cytometry was used to check the purity and quantity of each magnetically sorted T cell population. Each sorted fraction had its genomic DNA isolated and then quantified by UV absorbance on a Nanodrop 2000c.

Using the deep immunoSEQ assay, multiplex PCR amplified TCR CDR3 regions from genomic DNA. Genomic DNA extracted from each cell subset was distributed evenly over all wells of several immunoSEQ 96-well plates, and each plate served as one replicate. Each replicate PCR for sorted subsets received about 180 ng genomic DNA, equal to about 30,000 T cell genomes. Purified libraries were measured with a Qubit 3.0 fluorometer, size-checked on a Bioanalyzer 2100, and measured again with the KAPA Library Quantification kit. Each immunoSEQ 96-well plate was sequenced on its own single-read 150-cycle Illumina NextSeq 550 flow cell. On the authors' methods: Because the immunoSEQ output held only junctional sequences and lacked quality scores, the filtering could not match the filtering applied to full-length reads. Sequences were annotated with PyIR, a Python wrapper for IgBLAST v1.9, and V/J genes and CDR3 were assigned using IMGT germline references. Any read was removed if the V/J assignment was weak (E-value above 1e-6), the CDR3 was missing, or the read contained stop codons, out-of-frame junctions, or ambiguous translated residues. V3J clonotypes were defined by identical inferred V gene, J gene, and CDR3 amino acid sequence. Percentage overlap between repertoires was calculated by dividing the number of shared unique clonotypes by the size of the smaller repertoire. Richness of each repertoire was evaluated using RTK rarefaction, the Chao1 estimator, and Recon v2.1 estimates of unobserved clonotypes. Generation probabilities for all TCRbeta clonotypes obtained by the gDNA method from several donors were computed using OLGA. TCRdb holds this immuneACCESS table with in-frame rearrangements only. Some clones are missing; in checked studies, unresolved V genes explain under half, and the rest has no known cause. The V and J calls and the clone size are those of that table, but D and trimming were determined from the DNA. The sample includes some 980,000 clones, with about 80% observed a single time. Over 1.3% of the sample goes to the ten largest clones.

This sequence was found in a man younger than 35 in good health. The sequencing input was memory CD4+ T cells sorted from blood. Taken with the paper, the label for cell subset or site translates to: CD45RA-negative fraction. The chain is encoded by TRBV19 joined to TRBJ1-2, with the D gene too uncertain to name. The encoded CDR3 is CASSKVNYGYTF. Read as DNA, the sequence is TGTGCCAGTAGTAAGGTCAACTATGGCTACACCTTC.